The 12 T cell receptor beta chains below come from one sample, sequenced in a study of T-cell memory formation after mild COVID-19 (dated by TCRdb to the early 2020s). The library relied on 5' RACE. TCRdb shows the sequencer as Illumina NovaSeq 6000. TCRdb passed the public sequencing reads through fastp at Q25 and MiXCR, retaining productive beta sequences. A single entry per CDR3 protein holds the most common genes and DNA from its merged rows. Across this sample there are 280,000 or so distinct CDR3 sequences, with about a sixth seen only once. The ten largest clones add up to 20% to 25% of the sample. Sequenced material: PBMCs or a T cell subset sorted from them (not recorded which). These receptors were collected from a man aged 18-30 years who had mild COVID-19 (a few samples of this study predate the infection). The sample titles of this study are shuffled in the database, so cell type and time point are left out; the donor was told from shared clones.

The V gene is TRBV6-5, the J gene TRBJ2-5; D might be TRBD2 (6 bases). This CDR3 is 14 amino acids long. The V gene's germline CDR1 is MNHEY and CDR2 SVGAGI. V shed 5 bases and J shed 7 bases, with 17 bases lying between them. CDR3 protein: CASSRTIPEGTQYF. The CDR3 bases are TGTGCCAGCAGTCGGACTATCCCCGAGGGGACCCAGTACTTC.

In its sample, this clonotype was seen a few times. The genes are TRBV6-5 and TRBJ2-1; 7 positions agree with TRBD2. The V gene end was trimmed by 6 bases and the J gene end by 4 bases; junction bases not matched to a gene: 9. CDR3 length equals 15 residues. The V gene's germline CDR1 is MNHEY and CDR2 SVGAGI. The CDR3 sequence is CASSGGSVGYNEQFF. In DNA form, the CDR3 reads TGTGCCAGCAGCGGGGGGAGTGTAGGATACAATGAGCAGTTCTTC.

The chain is built from TRBV28 and TRBJ1-1; a weak D match, TRBD1 (5 bases). Trimming removed 11 bases at V and 5 bases at J, with 24 bases between. The CDR3 has 15 amino acids. In germline, CDR1 is MDHEN, CDR2 SYDVKM. As DNA, the CDR3 is TGTGCCTCTTCCGTCGGGGGGGGAATGAGGACTGAAGCTTTCTTT. As protein: CASSVGGGMRTEAFF.

The chain links TRBV12-3 or TRBV12-4 to TRBJ1-1; no clear D. The CDR3 contains 11 residues. Trimming removed 3 bases from V and 10 bases from J, with 9 bases in between. In DNA form, the CDR3 reads TGTGCCAGCAGTTTCTACGGGATAGCTTTCTTT. This codes for CASSFYGIAFF.

This clonotype has just a few counts. This rearrangement joins TRBV28 to TRBJ1-5, with 7 bases matching TRBD1. The germline V gene has CDR1 MDHEN and CDR2 SYDVKM. The CDR3 is 15 amino acids. The V gene end was trimmed by 5 bases and the J gene end by 5 bases; junction bases not matched to a gene: 9. The CDR3 DNA follows: TGTGCCAGCAGTAGTACAGGGGACATGTATCAGCCCCAGCATTTT. It encodes CASSSTGDMYQPQHF. The full variable domain, its missing parts supplied by reference TRBV28 and TRBJ1-5, is DVKVTQSSRYLVKRTGEKVFLECVQDMDHENMFWYRQDPGLGLRLIYFSYDVKMKEKGDIPEGYSVSREKKERFSLILESASTNQTSMYLCASSSTGDMYQPQHFGDGTRLSIL.

This clonotype is labeled as medium-sized. The gene calls are TRBV6-4 and TRBJ2-2; 7 bases match TRBD2. The J segment lost 3 bases and the V segment lost 5 bases, leaving 0 bases of the junction unmatched. CDR3 size: 13 residues. The germline CDR1 and CDR2 sequences are MRHNA and SNTAGT. CDR3: CASSSGDTGELFF. In nucleotides, the CDR3 is TGTGCCAGCAGTAGCGGGGACACCGGGGAGCTGTTTTTT.

The chain is built from TRBV7-9 and TRBJ2-5; TRBD1 aligns across 9 bases. The CDR3 is made up of 16 amino acids. V lost 4 bases, J lost 5 bases, and 11 bases stayed unmatched. Germline lookup yields CDR1 SEHNR and CDR2 FQNEAQ (reference sequence). Written as DNA, the CDR3 is TGTGCCAGCAGCTCATCTCCCGGGACAGGGTCGGAGACCCAGTACTTC. Protein sequence: CASSSSPGTGSETQYF.

This clonotype was seen only a few times. The chain carries TRBV30 and TRBJ2-5; D remains ambiguous. Trimming removed 2 bases from V and 9 bases from J, with 19 bases in between. The CDR3 contains 14 residues. Germline V gives CDR1 GTSNPN, CDR2 SVGIG (reference sequence). CDR3 amino acids: CAWSLGPPRIPQYF. CDR3 nucleotides: TGTGCCTGGAGTTTGGGCCCCCCTCGGATCCCCCAGTACTTC. Together with reference TRBV30 and TRBJ2-5, the CDR3 gives the full variable domain: SQTIHQWPATLVQPVGSPLSLECTVEGTSNPNLYWYRQAAGRGLQLLFYSVGIGQISSEVPQNLSASRPQDRQFILSSKKLLLSDSGFYLCAWSLGPPRIPQYFGPGTRLLVL.

This clonotype has a handful of counts. The chain couples TRBV12-3 or TRBV12-4 to TRBJ2-2; no clear D gene. V shed 2 bases and J shed 10 bases, with 17 bases lying between them. The CDR3 covers 15 residues. This CDR3 reads CASSLLGWQAVELFF. As DNA, the CDR3 is TGTGCCAGCAGTTTACTCGGGTGGCAGGCGGTGGAGCTGTTTTTT.

A few counts support this clonotype. The V gene is TRBV25-1, the J gene TRBJ2-2, with D perhaps matching TRBD1 (6 bases). The CDR3 extends over 13 amino acids. CDR1 and CDR2 from the germline V gene are MGHDK and SYGVNS. Trimming shortened V by 1 base and J by 10 bases, and 10 bases separated the two germline ends. The CDR3 coding sequence is TGTGCCAGCAGTGAATTACAGGGAAAGGAGCTGTTTTTT. It encodes CASSELQGKELFF.

This clonotype was recorded a few times. The gene calls are TRBV12-3 or TRBV12-4 and TRBJ1-2; D is undetermined. The germline V and J ends were trimmed by 3 bases and 8 bases, with 4 bases remaining between them. CDR3 length: 10 residues. The CDR3 region has the DNA TGTGCCAGCAGTTTTTCCGGCTACACCTTC. It codes for CASSFSGYTF.

The chain uses TRBV12-3 or TRBV12-4 and TRBJ2-2; 10 bases align to TRBD1. The CDR3 consists of 15 residues. Trimming removed 6 bases from V and 6 bases from J; junction bases left unmatched: 7. CDR3 sequence: CASSRGQGKAGELFF. The CDR3 DNA follows: TGTGCCAGCAGCAGGGGACAGGGGAAGGCCGGGGAGCTGTTTTTT.